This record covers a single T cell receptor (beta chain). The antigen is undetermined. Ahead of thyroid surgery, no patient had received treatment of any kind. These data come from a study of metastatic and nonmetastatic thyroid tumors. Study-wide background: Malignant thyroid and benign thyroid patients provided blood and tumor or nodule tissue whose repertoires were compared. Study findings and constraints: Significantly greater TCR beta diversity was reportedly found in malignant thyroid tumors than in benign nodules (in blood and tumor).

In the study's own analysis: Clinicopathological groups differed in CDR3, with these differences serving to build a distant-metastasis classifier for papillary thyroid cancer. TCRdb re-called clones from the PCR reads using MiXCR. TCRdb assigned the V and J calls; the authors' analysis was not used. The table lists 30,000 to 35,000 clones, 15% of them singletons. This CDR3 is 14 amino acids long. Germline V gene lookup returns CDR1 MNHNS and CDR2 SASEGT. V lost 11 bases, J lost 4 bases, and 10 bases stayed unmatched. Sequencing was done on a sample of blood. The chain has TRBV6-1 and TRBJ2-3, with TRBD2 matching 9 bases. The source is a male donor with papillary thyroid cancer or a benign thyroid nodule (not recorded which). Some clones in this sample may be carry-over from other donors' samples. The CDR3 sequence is CACSLAGSSDTQYF. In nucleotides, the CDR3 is TGTGCCTGTTCCCTAGCGGGATCTTCAGATACGCAGTATTTT.